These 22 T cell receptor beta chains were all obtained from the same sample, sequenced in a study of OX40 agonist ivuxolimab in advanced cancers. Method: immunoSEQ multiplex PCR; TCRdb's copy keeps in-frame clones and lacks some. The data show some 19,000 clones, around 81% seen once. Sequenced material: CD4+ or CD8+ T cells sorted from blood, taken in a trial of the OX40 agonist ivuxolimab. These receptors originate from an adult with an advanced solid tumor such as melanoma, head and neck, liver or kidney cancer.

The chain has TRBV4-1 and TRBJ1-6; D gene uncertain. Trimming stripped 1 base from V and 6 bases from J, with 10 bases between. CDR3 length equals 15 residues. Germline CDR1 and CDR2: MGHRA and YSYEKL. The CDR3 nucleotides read TGCGCCAGCAGCCAAGTTCTTCCGCTTAATTCACCCCTCCACTTT. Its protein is CASSQVLPLNSPLHF.

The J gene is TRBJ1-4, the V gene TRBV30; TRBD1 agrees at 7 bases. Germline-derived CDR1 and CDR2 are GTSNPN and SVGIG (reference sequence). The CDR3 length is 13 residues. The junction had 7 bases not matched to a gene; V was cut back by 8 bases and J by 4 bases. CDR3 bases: TGTGCCCGGCAGGGGGGGGATAATGAAAAACTGTTTTTT. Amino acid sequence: CARQGGDNEKLFF.

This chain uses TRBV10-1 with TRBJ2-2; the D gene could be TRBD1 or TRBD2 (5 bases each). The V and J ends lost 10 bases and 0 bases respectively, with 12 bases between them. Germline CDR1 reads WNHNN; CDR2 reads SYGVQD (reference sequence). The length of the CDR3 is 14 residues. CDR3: CATRRGANTGELFF. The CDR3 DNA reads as TGCGCCACCCGTCGGGGCGCGAACACCGGGGAGCTGTTTTTT.

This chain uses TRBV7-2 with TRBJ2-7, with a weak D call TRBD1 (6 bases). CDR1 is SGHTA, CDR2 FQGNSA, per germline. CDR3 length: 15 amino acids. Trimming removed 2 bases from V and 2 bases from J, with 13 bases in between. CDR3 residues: CASSLFWGPTYEQYF. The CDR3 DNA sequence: TGTGCCAGCAGCTTATTTTGGGGGCCCACCTACGAGCAGTACTTC.

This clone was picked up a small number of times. For the CDR3, the DNA is TGTGCCAGCAGCAGTAGGGACACCACCTACGAGCAGTACTTC. Protein sequence: CASSSRDTTYEQYF. This rearrangement joins TRBV7-8 to TRBJ2-7, with D tentatively TRBD1 (6 bases). From germline, CDR1 is SGHVS and CDR2 FQNEAQ. V lost 5 bases and J lost 2, with 13 bases in between. The CDR3 has 14 residues.

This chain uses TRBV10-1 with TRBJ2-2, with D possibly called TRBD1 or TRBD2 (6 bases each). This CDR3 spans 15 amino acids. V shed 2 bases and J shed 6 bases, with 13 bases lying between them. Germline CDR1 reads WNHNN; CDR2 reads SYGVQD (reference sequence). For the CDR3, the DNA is TGCGCCAGCAGTGAGACCTCCCGGGGGCCCGGGGAGCTGTTTTTT. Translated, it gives CASSETSRGPGELFF.

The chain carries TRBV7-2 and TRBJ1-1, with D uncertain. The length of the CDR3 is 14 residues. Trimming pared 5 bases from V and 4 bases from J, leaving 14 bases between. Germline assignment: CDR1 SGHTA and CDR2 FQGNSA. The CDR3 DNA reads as TGTGCCAGCAGCGCTCAGGCTTTCAGCACTGAAGCTTTCTTT. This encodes CASSAQAFSTEAFF.

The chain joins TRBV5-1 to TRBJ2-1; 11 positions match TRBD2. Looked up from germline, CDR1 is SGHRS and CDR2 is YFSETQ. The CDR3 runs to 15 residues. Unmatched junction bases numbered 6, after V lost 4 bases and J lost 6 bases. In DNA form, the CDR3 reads TGCGCCAGCAGCGCGGGACTAGCGGACGTCAATGAGCAGTTCTTC. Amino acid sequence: CASSAGLADVNEQFF.

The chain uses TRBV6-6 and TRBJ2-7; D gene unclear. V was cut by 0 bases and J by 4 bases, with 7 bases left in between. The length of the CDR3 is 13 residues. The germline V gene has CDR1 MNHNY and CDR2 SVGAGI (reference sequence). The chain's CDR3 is CASSYSIGYEQYF. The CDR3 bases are TGTGCCAGCAGTTACTCGATCGGTTACGAGCAGTACTTC.

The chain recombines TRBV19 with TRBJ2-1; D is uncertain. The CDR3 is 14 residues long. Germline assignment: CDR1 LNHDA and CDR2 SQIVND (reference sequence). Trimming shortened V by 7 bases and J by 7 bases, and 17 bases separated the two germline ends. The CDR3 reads CASKRTAPENEQFF. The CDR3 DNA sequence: TGTGCCAGTAAGAGGACGGCTCCCGAAAATGAGCAGTTCTTC.

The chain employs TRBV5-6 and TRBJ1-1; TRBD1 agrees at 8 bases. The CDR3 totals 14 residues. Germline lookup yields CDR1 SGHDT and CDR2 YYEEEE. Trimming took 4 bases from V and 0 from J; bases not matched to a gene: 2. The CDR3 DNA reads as TGTGCCAGCAGCATGACAGGGGTGAACACTGAAGCTTTCTTT. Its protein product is CASSMTGVNTEAFF.

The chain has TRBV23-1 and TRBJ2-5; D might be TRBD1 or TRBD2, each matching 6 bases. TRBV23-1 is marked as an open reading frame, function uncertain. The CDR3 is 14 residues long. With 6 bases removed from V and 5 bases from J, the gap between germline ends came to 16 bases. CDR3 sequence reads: CASRGGRASETQYF. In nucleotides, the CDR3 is TGCGCCAGCAGGGGGGGCAGGGCGTCGGAGACCCAGTACTTC.

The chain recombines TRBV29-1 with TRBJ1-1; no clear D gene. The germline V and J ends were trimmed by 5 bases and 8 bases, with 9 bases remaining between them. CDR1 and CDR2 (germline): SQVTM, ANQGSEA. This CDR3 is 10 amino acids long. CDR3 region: CSVLLREAFF. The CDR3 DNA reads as TGCAGCGTTTTATTACGGGAAGCTTTCTTT.

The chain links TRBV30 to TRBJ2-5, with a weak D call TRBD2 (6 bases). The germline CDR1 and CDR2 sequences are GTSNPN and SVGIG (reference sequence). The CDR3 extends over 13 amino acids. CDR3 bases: TGTGCTCGTAGCTATAGCGGAAGACAGACCCAGTACTTC. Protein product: CARSYSGRQTQYF. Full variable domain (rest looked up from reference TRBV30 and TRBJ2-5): SQTIHQWPATLVQPVGSPLSLECTVEGTSNPNLYWYRQAAGRGLQLLFYSVGIGQISSEVPQNLSASRPQDRQFILSSKKLLLSDSGFYLCARSYSGRQTQYFGPGTRLLVL.

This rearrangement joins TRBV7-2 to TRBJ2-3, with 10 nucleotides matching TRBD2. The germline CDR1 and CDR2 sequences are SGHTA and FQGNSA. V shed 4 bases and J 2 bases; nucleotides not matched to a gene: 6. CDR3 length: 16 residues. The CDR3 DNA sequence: TGTGCCAGCAGCTCATGGACTAGCGGCGACACAGATACGCAGTATTTT. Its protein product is CASSSWTSGDTDTQYF.

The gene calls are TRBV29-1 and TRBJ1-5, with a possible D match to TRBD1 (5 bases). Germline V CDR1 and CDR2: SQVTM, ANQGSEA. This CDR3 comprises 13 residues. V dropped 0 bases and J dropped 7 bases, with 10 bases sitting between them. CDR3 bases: TGCAGCGTTGAAGATTCTCAGGGACAGCCCCAGCATTTT. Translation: CSVEDSQGQPQHF.

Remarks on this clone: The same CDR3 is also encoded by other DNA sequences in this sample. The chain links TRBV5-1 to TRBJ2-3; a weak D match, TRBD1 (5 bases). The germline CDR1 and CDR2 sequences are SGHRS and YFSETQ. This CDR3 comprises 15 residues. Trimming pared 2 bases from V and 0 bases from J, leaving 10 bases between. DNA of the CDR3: TGCGCCAGCAGCTTTAAGGGGTCTAGCACAGATACGCAGTATTTT. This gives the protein CASSFKGSSTDTQYF.

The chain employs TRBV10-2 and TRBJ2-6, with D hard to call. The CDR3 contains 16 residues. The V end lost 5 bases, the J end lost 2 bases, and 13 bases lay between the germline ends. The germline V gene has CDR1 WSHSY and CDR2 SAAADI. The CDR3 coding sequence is TGCGCCAGCAGTCCTCTCGGTGGTGCTGGGGCCAACGTCCTGACTTTC. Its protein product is CASSPLGGAGANVLTF.

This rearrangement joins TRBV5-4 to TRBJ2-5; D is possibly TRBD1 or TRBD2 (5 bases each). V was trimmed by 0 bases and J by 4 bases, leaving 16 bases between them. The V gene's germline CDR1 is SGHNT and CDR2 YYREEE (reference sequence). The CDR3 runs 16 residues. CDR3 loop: CASSLGGGVIGETQYF. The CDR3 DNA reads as TGTGCCAGCAGCTTGGGTGGGGGAGTAATCGGAGAGACCCAGTACTTC.

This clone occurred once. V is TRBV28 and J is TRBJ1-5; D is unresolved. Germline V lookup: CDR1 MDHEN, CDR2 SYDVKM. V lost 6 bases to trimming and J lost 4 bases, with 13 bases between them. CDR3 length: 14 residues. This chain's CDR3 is CASRSVSGNQPQHF. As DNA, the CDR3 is TGTGCCAGCAGGTCAGTCTCGGGGAATCAGCCCCAGCATTTT.

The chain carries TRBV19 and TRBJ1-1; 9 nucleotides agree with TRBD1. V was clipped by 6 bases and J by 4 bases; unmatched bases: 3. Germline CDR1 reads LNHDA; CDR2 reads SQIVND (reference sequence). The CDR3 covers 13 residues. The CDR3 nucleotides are TGTGCCAGTAGAAAGACAGGGGGCACTGAAGCTTTCTTT. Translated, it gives CASRKTGGTEAFF.

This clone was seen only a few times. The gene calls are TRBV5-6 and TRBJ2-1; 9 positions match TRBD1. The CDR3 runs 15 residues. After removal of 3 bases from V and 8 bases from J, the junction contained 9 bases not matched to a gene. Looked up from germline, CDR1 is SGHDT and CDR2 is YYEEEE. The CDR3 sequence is CASSSQTTGGDEQFF. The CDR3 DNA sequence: TGTGCCAGCAGCTCTCAAACGACAGGGGGGGATGAGCAGTTCTTC.